The rows below give T cell receptor beta chains drawn from one sample of a study of T cell responses to AZD1222 COVID-19 vaccine. The table came from immunoSEQ multiplex PCR; TCRdb's copy has only in-frame clones and leaves some out. Here the sample spans 110,000 to 150,000 clones, about 93% being singletons. The specimen was peripheral blood, collected on day 0 of AZD1222 vaccination. These TCRs come from an adult in good health. CDR3s include the opening cysteine and the closing phenylalanine or tryptophan. The D gene is left open where the match is weak. Not every row has a clone size; where given, it reads once, few, many or a size class.

clone_size: -; d_call: -; j_call: TRBJ1-3; v_call: TRBV5-1; cdr3_length: 15; cdr3_nt: TGCGCCAGCAGCTTGGCTCAGGCCTCTGGAAACACCATATATTTT; cdr3_aa: CASSLAQASGNTIYF
clone_size: -; d_call: -; j_call: TRBJ2-2; v_call: TRBV6-4; cdr3_length: 15; cdr3_nt: TGTGCCAGCAGTGACTCGGCCGGAGAGTCCGGGGAGCTGTTTTTT; cdr3_aa: CASSDSAGESGELFF
clone_size: once; d_call: TRBD2; j_call: TRBJ2-3; v_call: TRBV4-1; cdr3_length: 19; cdr3_nt: TGCGCCAGCAGCCAGAGAACTAGCGGAACCGAGATCTCGGGAGATACGCAGTATTTT; cdr3_aa: CASSQRTSGTEISGDTQYF
clone_size: -; d_call: TRBD1; j_call: TRBJ2-1; v_call: TRBV19; cdr3_length: 15; cdr3_nt: TGTGCCAGTGGCCAGGGGGCTAGCCGGGCTCATGAGCAGTTCTTC; cdr3_aa: CASGQGASRAHEQFF
clone_size: few; d_call: -; j_call: TRBJ2-7; v_call: TRBV5-1; cdr3_length: 14; cdr3_nt: TGCGCCAGCAGCGCCGGGACGGGCCCATGGGAGCAGTACTTC; cdr3_aa: CASSAGTGPWEQYF
clone_size: -; d_call: -; j_call: TRBJ1-1; v_call: TRBV19; cdr3_length: 11; cdr3_nt: TGTGCTCGGGGGGTGAACACTGAAGCTTTCTTT; cdr3_aa: CARGVNTEAFF
clone_size: once; d_call: -; j_call: TRBJ1-2; v_call: TRBV27; cdr3_length: 15; cdr3_nt: TGTGCCAGCTCTCCCTTTCTAGCATCCCAAGGTGGCTACACCTTC; cdr3_aa: CASSPFLASQGGYTF
clone_size: few; d_call: -; j_call: TRBJ2-1; v_call: TRBV19; cdr3_length: 16; cdr3_nt: TGTGCCAGTAGTAAAACAGGGAAGCAGACCTACAATGAGCAGTTCTTC; cdr3_aa: CASSKTGKQTYNEQFF
clone_size: few; d_call: -; j_call: TRBJ1-5; v_call: TRBV6-5; cdr3_length: 14; cdr3_nt: TGTGCCAGCAGCCTGGACAGCAGCAATCAGCCCCAGCATTTT; cdr3_aa: CASSLDSSNQPQHF
clone_size: -; d_call: -; j_call: TRBJ2-1; v_call: TRBV6-5; cdr3_length: 11; cdr3_nt: TGTGCCAGCAGTTACGACAGTCAGCAGTTCTTC; cdr3_aa: CASSYDSQQFF
clone_size: -; d_call: TRBD1; j_call: TRBJ2-4; v_call: TRBV6-2/TRBV6-3; cdr3_length: 17; cdr3_nt: TGTGCCAGCAGTCAGGACAGGGGGCGCGCGGCCAAAAACATTCAGTACTTC; cdr3_aa: CASSQDRGRAAKNIQYF
clone_size: -; d_call: -; j_call: TRBJ2-7; v_call: TRBV5-1; cdr3_length: 13; cdr3_nt: TGCGCCAGCAGCTTAGCGGAGGGGTACGAGCAGTACTTC; cdr3_aa: CASSLAEGYEQYF
clone_size: -; d_call: TRBD2; j_call: TRBJ2-5; v_call: TRBV5-1; cdr3_length: 15; cdr3_nt: TGCGCCAGCAGCTTGGCTAGCGGGAGTGAGGAGACCCAGTACTTC; cdr3_aa: CASSLASGSEETQYF
clone_size: -; d_call: TRBD1; j_call: TRBJ2-7; v_call: TRBV29-1; cdr3_length: 12; cdr3_nt: TGCAGCGTTGGACAGGGTCCCGACGAGCAGTACTTC; cdr3_aa: CSVGQGPDEQYF
clone_size: -; d_call: TRBD1; j_call: TRBJ2-2; v_call: TRBV4-2; cdr3_length: 16; cdr3_nt: TGTGCCAGCAGCCCACGACAGGGAATAAACACCGGGGAGCTGTTTTTT; cdr3_aa: CASSPRQGINTGELFF
clone_size: once; d_call: -; j_call: TRBJ1-1; v_call: TRBV19; cdr3_length: 14; cdr3_nt: TGTGCCAGTAGTATCTCGACAGATACCACTGAAGCTTTCTTT; cdr3_aa: CASSISTDTTEAFF
clone_size: -; d_call: -; j_call: TRBJ2-7; v_call: TRBV7-2; cdr3_length: 12; cdr3_nt: TGTGCCAGCAGCTTAGAAGGGCCCGAGCAGTACTTC; cdr3_aa: CASSLEGPEQYF
clone_size: -; d_call: TRBD1; j_call: TRBJ1-2; v_call: TRBV10-3; cdr3_length: 16; cdr3_nt: TGTGCCATCAGGGGTCCGGGACAGAATCCTAACTATGGCTACACCTTC; cdr3_aa: CAIRGPGQNPNYGYTF
clone_size: -; d_call: TRBD2; j_call: TRBJ2-5; v_call: TRBV5-1; cdr3_length: 15; cdr3_nt: TGCGCCAGCAGCCCCGAGACTAGCGTAAAAGAGACCCAGTACTTC; cdr3_aa: CASSPETSVKETQYF
clone_size: -; d_call: TRBD2; j_call: TRBJ2-1; v_call: TRBV10-1; cdr3_length: 15; cdr3_nt: TGCGCCAGCAGTTCCCTAGCGGGAGAGGTCAATGAGCAGTTCTTC; cdr3_aa: CASSSLAGEVNEQFF
clone_size: few; d_call: -; j_call: TRBJ2-1; v_call: TRBV6-5; cdr3_length: 13; cdr3_nt: TGTGCCAGCGGCTCGAGGGGAATAGGTGAGCAGTTCTTC; cdr3_aa: CASGSRGIGEQFF
clone_size: -; d_call: -; j_call: TRBJ1-1; v_call: TRBV9; cdr3_length: 15; cdr3_nt: TGTGCCAGCAGCGTAGAACCTACGGTGAACACTGAAGCTTTCTTT; cdr3_aa: CASSVEPTVNTEAFF
clone_size: -; d_call: -; j_call: TRBJ2-1; v_call: TRBV3-1/TRBV3-2; cdr3_length: 13; cdr3_nt: TGTGCCAGCAGCCAAGTAAGGGGACACCAGCAGTTCTTC; cdr3_aa: CASSQVRGHQQFF
clone_size: once; d_call: TRBD1; j_call: TRBJ1-6; v_call: TRBV19; cdr3_length: 19; cdr3_nt: TGTGCCAGTAACCCAACCGGGACAGGGGGCGCCTCCTATAATTCACCCCTCCACTTT; cdr3_aa: CASNPTGTGGASYNSPLHF
clone_size: -; d_call: -; j_call: TRBJ2-6; v_call: TRBV19; cdr3_length: 15; cdr3_nt: TGTGCCAGTACCCCTCCAGGTCTGGGGGCCAACGTCCTGACTTTC; cdr3_aa: CASTPPGLGANVLTF
clone_size: -; d_call: -; j_call: TRBJ2-1; v_call: TRBV5-4; cdr3_length: 13; cdr3_nt: TGTGCCAGCAGCTTGTCATTAGGGGGGGAGCAGTTCTTC; cdr3_aa: CASSLSLGGEQFF
clone_size: -; d_call: -; j_call: TRBJ1-1; v_call: TRBV18; cdr3_length: 14; cdr3_nt: TGTGCCAGCTCGCGACAGGCTCGGGACACTGAAGCTTTCTTT; cdr3_aa: CASSRQARDTEAFF
clone_size: -; d_call: -; j_call: TRBJ2-5; v_call: TRBV13; cdr3_length: 14; cdr3_nt: TGTGCCAGCAGCTTAAGTCAGGGGAGGGAGACCCAGTACTTC; cdr3_aa: CASSLSQGRETQYF
clone_size: -; d_call: TRBD1; j_call: TRBJ1-1; v_call: TRBV2; cdr3_length: 14; cdr3_nt: TGTGCCAGCAGGCAGGACAGGGGGCAGGGTGAAGCTTTCTTT; cdr3_aa: CASRQDRGQGEAFF
clone_size: -; d_call: -; j_call: TRBJ1-1; v_call: TRBV3-1/TRBV3-2; cdr3_length: 12; cdr3_nt: TGTGCCAGCAGCCACGTGAACACTGAAGCTTTCTTT; cdr3_aa: CASSHVNTEAFF
clone_size: -; d_call: TRBD2; j_call: TRBJ2-1; v_call: TRBV5-4; cdr3_length: 15; cdr3_nt: TGTGCCAGCAGCTTCGAACTAGCGAACTACAATGAGCAGTTCTTC; cdr3_aa: CASSFELANYNEQFF
clone_size: -; d_call: -; j_call: TRBJ2-2; v_call: TRBV29-1; cdr3_length: 13; cdr3_nt: TGCAGCGTTTCCAGCACGAACACCGGGGAGCTGTTTTTT; cdr3_aa: CSVSSTNTGELFF
clone_size: once; d_call: -; j_call: TRBJ1-1; v_call: TRBV19; cdr3_length: 13; cdr3_nt: TGTGCCAGTAGTATCTGGGAGAACACTGAAGCTTTCTTT; cdr3_aa: CASSIWENTEAFF
clone_size: -; d_call: -; j_call: TRBJ2-7; v_call: TRBV30; cdr3_length: 12; cdr3_nt: TGTGCCTGGAAGGACTTTGCCTACGAGCAGTACTTC; cdr3_aa: CAWKDFAYEQYF
clone_size: -; d_call: TRBD1; j_call: TRBJ1-2; v_call: TRBV2; cdr3_length: 12; cdr3_nt: TGTGCCAGCAGCCAGACAGGGGTGGGCTACACCTTC; cdr3_aa: CASSQTGVGYTF
clone_size: -; d_call: -; j_call: TRBJ2-1; v_call: TRBV10-1; cdr3_length: 13; cdr3_nt: TGCGCCAGCAGTGGACAGCGCTACAATGAGCAGTTCTTC; cdr3_aa: CASSGQRYNEQFF
clone_size: -; d_call: -; j_call: TRBJ1-5; v_call: TRBV5-4; cdr3_length: 15; cdr3_nt: TGTGCCAGCAGCTGGAGGGACTGCCTCAATCAGCCCCAGCATTTT; cdr3_aa: CASSWRDCLNQPQHF
clone_size: -; d_call: TRBD1; j_call: TRBJ2-7; v_call: TRBV6-1; cdr3_length: 16; cdr3_nt: TGTGCCAGCAGTGAATCGTGGGACAGGGGTTCCTACGAGCAGTACTTC; cdr3_aa: CASSESWDRGSYEQYF
clone_size: -; d_call: -; j_call: TRBJ1-5; v_call: TRBV11-2; cdr3_length: 14; cdr3_nt: TGTGCCAGCAGCTTAGCAGGGCTCTATCAGCCCCAGCATTTT; cdr3_aa: CASSLAGLYQPQHF
clone_size: -; d_call: -; j_call: TRBJ1-2; v_call: TRBV5-4; cdr3_length: 15; cdr3_nt: TGTGCCAGCAGCATAGTAGGGGACAACCGAAATGGCTACACCTTC; cdr3_aa: CASSIVGDNRNGYTF
clone_size: once; d_call: -; j_call: TRBJ1-5; v_call: TRBV4-1; cdr3_length: 16; cdr3_nt: TGCGCCAGCAGCCAAGCTTCCGGACAGAAAAATCAGCCCCAGCATTTT; cdr3_aa: CASSQASGQKNQPQHF
clone_size: -; d_call: TRBD1; j_call: TRBJ1-2; v_call: TRBV6-5; cdr3_length: 11; cdr3_nt: TGTGCCAGCACTCAGGGACAGTACTACACCTTC; cdr3_aa: CASTQGQYYTF
clone_size: -; d_call: TRBD1; j_call: TRBJ1-2; v_call: TRBV19; cdr3_length: 14; cdr3_nt: TGTGCCAGTAGTAGCCGGGACAGGGCCTATGGCTACACCTTC; cdr3_aa: CASSSRDRAYGYTF
clone_size: -; d_call: -; j_call: TRBJ1-2; v_call: TRBV6-2/TRBV6-3; cdr3_length: 14; cdr3_nt: TGTGCCAGCAGTACCCGACAGGCCTACTATGGCTACACCTTC; cdr3_aa: CASSTRQAYYGYTF
clone_size: -; d_call: -; j_call: TRBJ1-1; v_call: TRBV7-9; cdr3_length: 13; cdr3_nt: TGTGCCAGCAGCTTAACGGGGAACACTGAAGCTTTCTTT; cdr3_aa: CASSLTGNTEAFF
clone_size: once; d_call: -; j_call: TRBJ1-3; v_call: TRBV10-3; cdr3_length: 13; cdr3_nt: TGTGCCATCAGTGAGTCACCCGGAAACACCATATATTTT; cdr3_aa: CAISESPGNTIYF
clone_size: -; d_call: -; j_call: TRBJ2-4; v_call: TRBV7-9; cdr3_length: 14; cdr3_nt: TGTGCCAGCAGCTTAGCTGGGGGCAAAAACATTCAGTACTTC; cdr3_aa: CASSLAGGKNIQYF
clone_size: -; d_call: TRBD1; j_call: TRBJ1-1; v_call: TRBV28; cdr3_length: 14; cdr3_nt: TGTGCCAGCAGTGCGACAGGGCTGGCCACTGAAGCTTTCTTT; cdr3_aa: CASSATGLATEAFF
clone_size: -; d_call: -; j_call: TRBJ1-1; v_call: TRBV2; cdr3_length: 17; cdr3_nt: TGTGCCAGCAGTGAGGGCAGGGCCGCGCGGGTGAACACTGAAGCTTTCTTT; cdr3_aa: CASSEGRAARVNTEAFF
clone_size: -; d_call: -; j_call: TRBJ1-4; v_call: TRBV7-8; cdr3_length: 16; cdr3_nt: TGTGCCAGCAGCTTAGATGTTCCGGGTGAGGGGGAAAAACTGTTTTTT; cdr3_aa: CASSLDVPGEGEKLFF
clone_size: -; d_call: TRBD2; j_call: TRBJ2-5; v_call: TRBV5-1; cdr3_length: 16; cdr3_nt: TGCGCCAGCAGCTTGAGCCTACTAGCGAACAGAGAGACCCAGTACTTC; cdr3_aa: CASSLSLLANRETQYF
clone_size: -; d_call: -; j_call: TRBJ2-1; v_call: TRBV5-1; cdr3_length: 16; cdr3_nt: TGCGCCAGCAGCTTGGCCAGTAGACACCTCAGCAATGAGCAGTTCTTC; cdr3_aa: CASSLASRHLSNEQFF
clone_size: -; d_call: -; j_call: TRBJ1-5; v_call: TRBV28; cdr3_length: 13; cdr3_nt: TGTGCCAGCAACGTATACAGGGACCAGCCCCAGCATTTT; cdr3_aa: CASNVYRDQPQHF
clone_size: -; d_call: -; j_call: TRBJ2-3; v_call: TRBV28; cdr3_length: 15; cdr3_nt: TGTGCCAGCACCCCTCTAATTTCTAGCACAGATACGCAGTATTTT; cdr3_aa: CASTPLISSTDTQYF
clone_size: -; d_call: TRBD2; j_call: TRBJ2-5; v_call: TRBV5-4; cdr3_length: 13; cdr3_nt: TGTGCCAGCAGCGTCCGGCGGGGGGAGACCCAGTACTTC; cdr3_aa: CASSVRRGETQYF
clone_size: -; d_call: -; j_call: TRBJ1-6; v_call: TRBV30; cdr3_length: 12; cdr3_nt: TGTGCCTGGAACCAGGGATATTCACCCCTCCACTTT; cdr3_aa: CAWNQGYSPLHF
clone_size: -; d_call: -; j_call: TRBJ2-3; v_call: TRBV6-5; cdr3_length: 12; cdr3_nt: TGTGCCAGCAGTAACCCCGCGGATACGCAGTATTTT; cdr3_aa: CASSNPADTQYF
clone_size: -; d_call: TRBD1; j_call: TRBJ1-5; v_call: TRBV19; cdr3_length: 16; cdr3_nt: TGTGCCAGTGCCCGGGACAGGACTTTTCTCAATCAGCCCCAGCATTTT; cdr3_aa: CASARDRTFLNQPQHF
clone_size: -; d_call: -; j_call: TRBJ1-1; v_call: TRBV6-5; cdr3_length: 12; cdr3_nt: TGTGCCAGCAGTTACTGGGACACTGAAGCTTTCTTT; cdr3_aa: CASSYWDTEAFF